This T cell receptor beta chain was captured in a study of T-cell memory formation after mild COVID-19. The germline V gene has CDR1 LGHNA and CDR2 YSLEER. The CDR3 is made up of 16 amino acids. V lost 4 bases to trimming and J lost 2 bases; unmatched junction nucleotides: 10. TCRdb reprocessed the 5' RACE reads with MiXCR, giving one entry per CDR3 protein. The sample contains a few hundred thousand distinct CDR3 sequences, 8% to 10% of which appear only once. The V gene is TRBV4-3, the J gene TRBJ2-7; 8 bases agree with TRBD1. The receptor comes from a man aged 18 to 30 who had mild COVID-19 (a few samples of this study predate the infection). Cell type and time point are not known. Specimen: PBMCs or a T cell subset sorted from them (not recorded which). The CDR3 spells CASSPRAGQGTYEQYF. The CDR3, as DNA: TGCGCCAGCAGCCCGAGGGCAGGACAGGGAACCTACGAGCAGTACTTC.